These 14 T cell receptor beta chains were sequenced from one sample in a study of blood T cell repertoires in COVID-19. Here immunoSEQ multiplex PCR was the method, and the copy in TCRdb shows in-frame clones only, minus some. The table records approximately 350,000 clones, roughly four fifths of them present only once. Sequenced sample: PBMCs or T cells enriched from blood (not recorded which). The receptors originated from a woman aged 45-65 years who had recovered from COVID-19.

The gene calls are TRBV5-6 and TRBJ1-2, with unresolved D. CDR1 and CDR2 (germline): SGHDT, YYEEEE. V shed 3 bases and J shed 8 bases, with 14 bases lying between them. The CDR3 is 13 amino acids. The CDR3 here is CASSYIQSRGYTF. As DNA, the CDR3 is TGTGCCAGCAGCTACATACAATCGAGGGGCTACACCTTC.

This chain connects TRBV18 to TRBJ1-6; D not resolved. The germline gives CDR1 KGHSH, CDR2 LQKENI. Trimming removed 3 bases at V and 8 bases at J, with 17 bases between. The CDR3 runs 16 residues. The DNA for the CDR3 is TGTGCCAGCTCACCTTTCGTCCTGGACGGGGATTCACCCCTCCACTTT. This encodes CASSPFVLDGDSPLHF.

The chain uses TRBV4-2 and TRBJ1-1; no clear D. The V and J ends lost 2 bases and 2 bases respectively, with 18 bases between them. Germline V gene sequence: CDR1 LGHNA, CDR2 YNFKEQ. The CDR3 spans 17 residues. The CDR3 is CASSQLWAPKNNTEAFF. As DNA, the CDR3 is TGTGCCAGCAGCCAACTCTGGGCCCCAAAAAATAACACTGAAGCTTTCTTT.

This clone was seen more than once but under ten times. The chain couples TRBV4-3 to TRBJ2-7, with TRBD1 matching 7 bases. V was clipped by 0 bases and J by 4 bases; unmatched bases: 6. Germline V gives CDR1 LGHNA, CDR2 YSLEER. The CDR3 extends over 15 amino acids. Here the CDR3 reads CASSQDPGGRYEQYF. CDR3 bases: TGCGCCAGCAGCCAAGACCCAGGGGGACGGTACGAGCAGTACTTC.

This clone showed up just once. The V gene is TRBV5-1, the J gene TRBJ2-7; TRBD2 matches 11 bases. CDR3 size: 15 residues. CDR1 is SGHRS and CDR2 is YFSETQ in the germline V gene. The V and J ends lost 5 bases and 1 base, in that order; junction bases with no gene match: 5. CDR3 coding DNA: TGCGCCAGCAGACCTACTAGCGGGAGTTCCTACGAGCAGTACTTC. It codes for CASRPTSGSSYEQYF.

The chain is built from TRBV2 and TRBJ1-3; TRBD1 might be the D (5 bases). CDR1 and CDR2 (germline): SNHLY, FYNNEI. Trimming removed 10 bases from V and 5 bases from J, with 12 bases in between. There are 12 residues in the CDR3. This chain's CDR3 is CATSGVRNTIYF. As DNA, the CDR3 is TGTGCCACGTCGGGGGTGCGAAACACCATATATTTT.

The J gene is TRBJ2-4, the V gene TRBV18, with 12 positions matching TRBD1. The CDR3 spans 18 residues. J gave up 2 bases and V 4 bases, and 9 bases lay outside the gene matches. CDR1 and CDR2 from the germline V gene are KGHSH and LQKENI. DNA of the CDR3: TGTGCCAGCTCACTTGCCGAGGGACAGGGGGCGCCCAAAAACATTCAGTACTTC. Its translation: CASSLAEGQGAPKNIQYF. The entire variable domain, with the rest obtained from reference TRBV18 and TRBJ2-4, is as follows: NAGVMQNPRHLVRRRGQEARLRCSPMKGHSHVYWYRQLPEEGLKFMVYLQKENIIDESGMPKERFSAEFPKEGPSILRIQQVVRGDSAAYFCASSLAEGQGAPKNIQYFGAGTRLSVL.

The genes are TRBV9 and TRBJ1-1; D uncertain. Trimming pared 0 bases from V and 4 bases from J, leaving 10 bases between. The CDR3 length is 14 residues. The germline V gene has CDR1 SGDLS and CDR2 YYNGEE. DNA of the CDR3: TGTGCCAGCAGCGTAGAGCCCAGCGGCACTGAAGCTTTCTTT. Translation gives CASSVEPSGTEAFF.

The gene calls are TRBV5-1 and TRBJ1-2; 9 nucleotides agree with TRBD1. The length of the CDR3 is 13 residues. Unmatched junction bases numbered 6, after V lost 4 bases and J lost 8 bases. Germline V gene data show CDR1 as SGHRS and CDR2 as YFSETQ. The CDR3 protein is CASSEQGAGGYTF. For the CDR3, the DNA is TGCGCCAGCAGCGAACAGGGGGCCGGGGGCTACACCTTC. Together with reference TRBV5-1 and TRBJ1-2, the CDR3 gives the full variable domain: KAGVTQTPRYLIKTRGQQVTLSCSPISGHRSVSWYQQTPGQGLQFLFEYFSETQRNKGNFPGRFSGRQFSNSRSEMNVSTLELGDSALYLCASSEQGAGGYTFGSGTRLTVV.

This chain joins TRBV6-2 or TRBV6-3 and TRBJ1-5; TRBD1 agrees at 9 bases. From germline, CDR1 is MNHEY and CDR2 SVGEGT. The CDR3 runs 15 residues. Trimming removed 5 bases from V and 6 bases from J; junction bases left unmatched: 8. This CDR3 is CASSTRDRASQPQHF. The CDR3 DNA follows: TGTGCCAGCAGTACCCGGGACAGGGCAAGTCAGCCCCAGCATTTT.

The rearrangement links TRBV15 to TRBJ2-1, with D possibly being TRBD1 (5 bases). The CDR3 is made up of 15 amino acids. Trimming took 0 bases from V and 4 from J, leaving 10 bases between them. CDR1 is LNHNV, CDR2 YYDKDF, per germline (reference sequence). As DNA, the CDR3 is TGTGCCACCAGCAGAGATCCCGCAGGGTACAATGAGCAGTTCTTC. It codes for CATSRDPAGYNEQFF.

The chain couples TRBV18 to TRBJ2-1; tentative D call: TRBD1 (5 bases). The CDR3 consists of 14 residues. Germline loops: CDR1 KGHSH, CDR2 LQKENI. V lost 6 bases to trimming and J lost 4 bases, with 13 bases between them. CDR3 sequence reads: CASSPSTGYNEQFF. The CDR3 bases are TGTGCCAGCTCCCCTTCCACAGGATACAATGAGCAGTTCTTC.

CDR3 residues: CASSPTRESGELFF. CDR3 sequence (DNA): TGTGCCAGCAGCCCAACTCGGGAGAGCGGGGAGCTGTTTTTT. V is TRBV11-1 and J is TRBJ2-2; the D gene is possibly TRBD2 (6 bases). Germline V gene data show CDR1 as SGHAT and CDR2 as FQDESV (reference sequence). CDR3 length: 14 amino acids. V gave up 5 bases and J gave up 7 bases, with 14 bases separating them.

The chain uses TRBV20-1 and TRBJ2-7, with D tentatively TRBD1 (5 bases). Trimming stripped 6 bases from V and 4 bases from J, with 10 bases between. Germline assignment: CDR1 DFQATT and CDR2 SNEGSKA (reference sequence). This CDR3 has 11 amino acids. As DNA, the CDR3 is TGCAGTGCAAATCGACAGTACGAGCAGTACTTC. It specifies CSANRQYEQYF.